This TCR beta chain is from a study of T cell responses to AZD1222 COVID-19 vaccine. This CDR3 spans 15 amino acids. The V gene's germline CDR1 is KGHSH and CDR2 LQKENI. V lost 4 bases and J lost 5; bases outside the gene matches: 8. Study-wide findings and caveats: Just 6 or 7 people given AZD1222 tested seropositive at baseline. Once two AZD1222 doses were given, Spike-specific TCR breadth and depth went up. Donors in the cohort were predominantly white British and more often female, and clonal diversity was possibly underestimated.

This clone was counted a single time. Its antigen is unidentified. Clones were read by immunoSEQ multiplex PCR, and TCRdb kept only the in-frame ones, dropping some. The repertoire holds 54,000 or so clones, about 90% seen once, with about 15% in the top ten. The receptor comes from an adult in good health. The sequencing used peripheral blood, collected on day 0 of AZD1222 vaccination. The chain joins TRBV18 to TRBJ2-1; 7 nucleotides line up with TRBD2. The CDR3 DNA is TGTGCCAGCTCACTCTCGAGCGGGATCAACAATGAGCAGTTCTTC. Translated: CASSLSSGINNEQFF.